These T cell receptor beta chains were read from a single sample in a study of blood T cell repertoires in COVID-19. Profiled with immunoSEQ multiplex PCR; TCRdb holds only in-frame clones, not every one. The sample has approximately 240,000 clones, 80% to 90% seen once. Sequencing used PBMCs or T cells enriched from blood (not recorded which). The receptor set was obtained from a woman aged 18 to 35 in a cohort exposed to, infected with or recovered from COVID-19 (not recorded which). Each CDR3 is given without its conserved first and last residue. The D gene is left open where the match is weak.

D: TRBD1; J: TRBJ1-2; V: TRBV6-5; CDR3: ASSSRGTGGKGYT
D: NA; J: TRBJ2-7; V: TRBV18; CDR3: ASSPVGGDEQY
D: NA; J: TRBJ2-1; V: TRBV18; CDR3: ASSPAWATNEQF
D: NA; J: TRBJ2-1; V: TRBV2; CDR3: ASSERQGSNEQF
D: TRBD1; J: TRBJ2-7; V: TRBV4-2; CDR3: ASSQGTGGLDEQY
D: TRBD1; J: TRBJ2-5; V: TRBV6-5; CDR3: ASSYLGQGQETQY
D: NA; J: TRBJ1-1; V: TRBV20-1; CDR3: SARDRQGAF
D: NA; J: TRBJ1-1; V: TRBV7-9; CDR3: ATKSDSLNTEAF
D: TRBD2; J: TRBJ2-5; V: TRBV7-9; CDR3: AGATGRGIGETQY
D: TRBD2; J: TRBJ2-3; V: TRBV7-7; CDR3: ASSLATSGTNTDTQY
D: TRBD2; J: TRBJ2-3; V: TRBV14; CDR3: ASRTSGGSTDTQY
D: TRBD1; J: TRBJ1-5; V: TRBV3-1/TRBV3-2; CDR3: ASSGGQGEGRNQPQH
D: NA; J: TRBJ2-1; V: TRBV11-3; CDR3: ASSLGAYNEQF
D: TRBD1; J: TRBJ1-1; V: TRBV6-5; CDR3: ASSYHTGAEAF